Below, 7 T cell receptor beta chains from the same sample are listed, as sequenced in a study of monozygotic twins with inflammatory bowel disease (dated by TCRdb to the late 2010s). The method behind the library was 5' RACE. TCRdb shows the sequencer as Illumina HiSeq 2500. Each entry corresponds to one CDR3 protein sequence from reads that TCRdb reprocessed, and DNA is not given. The sample's records list roughly 300,000 distinct CDR3 sequences. The leading ten clones occupy approximately 5.4% of the sample. The sequenced sample was blood. Receptors were obtained from a human donor with ulcerative colitis or Crohn's disease, or a healthy co-twin of an affected twin (not recorded which).

V is TRBV9 and J is TRBJ2-7; the TCRdb call, TRBD1, lacks DNA for checking. This CDR3 region has 16 residues. CDR1 and CDR2 from the germline V gene are SGDLS and YYNGEE. Here the CDR3 reads CASSVGRDRQPYEQYF.

The chain is built from TRBV7-2 and TRBJ2-1; the D gene TCRdb calls, TRBD1, cannot be checked with no DNA. The CDR3 is 15 residues long. Germline loops: CDR1 SGHTA, CDR2 FQGNSA. This CDR3 reads CASSRASQGYNEQFF.

V is TRBV14 and J is TRBJ1-2; TCRdb's assignment of TRBD1 cannot be checked, as there is no DNA. Germline values: CDR1 SGHDN, CDR2 FVKESK. The length of the CDR3 is 17 residues. CDR3: CASSQDLGTGAGYGYTF.

CDR3: CASSFLGANTEAFF. The V call is TRBV7-9, the J call TRBJ1-1; TCRdb selects TRBD1, and the lack of DNA leaves this call unchecked. The CDR3 runs to 14 residues. The V gene's germline CDR1 is SEHNR and CDR2 FQNEAQ (reference sequence).

V gene TRBV7-9 combines with J gene TRBJ1-5. Germline CDR1 is SEHNR and CDR2 is FQNEAQ (reference sequence). The CDR3 contains 12 residues. The CDR3 is CASSYQNQPQHF.

The V call is TRBV7-2, the J call TRBJ2-5; the D call of TRBD1 rests on TCRdb alone, since no DNA is present to check it. Germline V lookup: CDR1 SGHTA, CDR2 FQGNSA. This CDR3 spans 13 amino acids. CDR3 region: CASSSDSRETQYF.

This chain links TRBV7-9 with TRBJ2-5; with no DNA, the TCRdb D assignment of TRBD1 cannot be verified. There are 15 residues in the CDR3. Germline loops: CDR1 SEHNR, CDR2 FQNEAQ (reference sequence). CDR3: CASSLDGGAQETQYF.